This note documents a single TCR beta chain sequence. Generated by immunoSEQ multiplex PCR, the TCRdb table keeps only in-frame clones and is missing some. The repertoire consists of tens of thousands of clones, with roughly nine tenths occurring once and the leading ten covering roughly 15%. This sample is part of a study of blood T cell repertoires in COVID-19. Study details: Acute and convalescent COVID-19 specimens originated in the United States, Italy and Spain.

The CDR3 length is 11 residues. V lost 3 bases, J lost 2 bases, and 4 bases lay in between. The germline gives CDR1 GTSNPN, CDR2 SVGIG (reference sequence). The V gene is TRBV30, the J gene TRBJ2-5; D is uncertain. This receptor was taken from a male donor with acute or convalescent COVID-19. The sample was peripheral blood. CDR3 bases: TGTGCCTGGAGCCTTCAAGAGACCCAGTACTTC. Its protein product is CAWSLQETQYF.